This TCR beta chain was identified in a study of T cells in Graves' hyperthyroidism and ophthalmopathy. General study findings and limits: The model's output predicted ophthalmopathy at a median of approximately 6.5 months prior to onset.

This clonotype was observed many times. The antigen is unknown. Researchers took RNA transcripts and amplified the TCR beta CDR3 regions from them. HTBI primers were used for first-round RT-PCR of the TCR CDR3. MiXCR, applied by TCRdb to the multiplex PCR reads, yields one record per CDR3 protein. This table has around 580,000 distinct CDR3 sequences, just over 45% appearing once. Uncontrolled infection, other autoimmune disease, pregnancy or lactation disqualified patients from enrolment. Each diagnosis drew on symptoms, thyroxine, TRAb, thyroid ultrasound and orbital computed tomography findings. The CDR3 runs 15 residues. Trimming removed 3 bases from V and 4 bases from J, with 18 bases in between. Germline V lookup: CDR1 SQVTM, CDR2 ANQGSEA.

The clonotype comes from a woman under 30 with Graves' hyperthyroidism. This chain links TRBV29-1 with TRBJ1-1, with D possibly being TRBD1 (5 bases). The sequenced material came from peripheral blood or thyroid tissue (not recorded which). CDR3 protein: CSVDRELSGGTEAFF. The CDR3 DNA reads as TGCAGCGTTGACAGGGAATTGAGTGGGGGCACTGAAGCTTTCTTT.